The 26 T cell receptor beta chains given below trace back to one sample, sequenced in a study of prognosis after radiotherapy for stage I lung cancer. Multiplex PCR in two rounds served to amplify TCR beta CDR3 from genomic DNA. Amplification in first-round PCR relied on primers specific to each TRBV and TRBJ gene. TCRdb redid the calling of the multiplex PCR reads with MiXCR, one entry per CDR3 protein. The sample has around 21,000 distinct CDR3 sequences; roughly 53% are singletons. The source was PBMCs, collected before or after stereotactic body radiation therapy (not recorded which). The receptors derive from a donor over 45 with non-small cell lung cancer.

In regard to this clonotype: Just one base apart from a much larger clone, this may be a read error. This chain links TRBV7-9 with TRBJ2-5, with a possible D match to TRBD2 (6 bases). Germline assignment: CDR1 SEHNR and CDR2 FQNEAQ (reference sequence). Trimming stripped 2 bases from V and 5 bases from J, with 12 bases between. This CDR3 contains 14 residues. The CDR3 DNA is TGTGCCAGCAGCTTAATTACTAGCACGGAGACCCAGTACTTC. Translated: CASSLITSTETQYF.

V gene TRBV2 combines with J gene TRBJ2-1; no clear D. Trimming pared 6 bases from V and 5 bases from J, leaving 5 bases between. The CDR3 contains 11 residues. Germline assignment: CDR1 SNHLY and CDR2 FYNNEI. CDR3 sequence reads: CASSPNNEQFF. The CDR3 bases are TGTGCCAGCAGCCCCAACAATGAGCAGTTCTTC.

This clonotype was counted many times. The chain carries TRBV20-1 and TRBJ2-1; D is ambiguous. The CDR3 loop spans 13 amino acids. The V end lost 3 bases, the J end lost 0 bases, and 6 bases lay between the germline ends. CDR1 DFQATT and CDR2 SNEGSKA come from the germline V gene (reference sequence). CDR3 loop: CSASEISYNEQFF. The DNA for the CDR3 is TGCAGTGCTAGTGAGATCTCCTACAATGAGCAGTTCTTC.

Comments on this clonotype: A much larger clone sits a single nucleotide away, making a read error possible. The gene calls are TRBV5-4 and TRBJ2-2; possibly TRBD2 for D (6 bases). Germline assignment: CDR1 SGHNT and CDR2 YYREEE (reference sequence). The CDR3 is made up of 15 amino acids. CDR3 nucleotide sequence: TGTACCAGCAGCAGCGTTAGGGGAGGAACCGGGGAGCTGTTTTTT. Protein product: CTSSSVRGGTGELFF. Together with reference TRBV5-4 and TRBJ2-2, the CDR3 gives the full variable domain: ETGVTQSPTHLIKTRGQQVTLRCSSQSGHNTVSWYQQALGQGPQFIFQYYREEENGRGNFPPRFSGLQFPNYSSELNVNALELDDSALYLCTSSSVRGGTGELFFGEGSRLTVL.

A remark on this clonotype: With only one base between it and a far larger clone, this is likely a read error. This chain joins TRBV28 and TRBJ1-2; 8 nucleotides agree with TRBD1. Germline trimming cut 4 bases from V and 9 bases from J; bases unmatched to any gene: 13. The CDR3 loop spans 15 amino acids. The germline V gene has CDR1 MDHEN and CDR2 SYDVKM. The CDR3 spells CASSSSATGAYCYTF. The CDR3 region has the DNA TGTGCCAGCAGTTCATCCGCGACAGGGGCATATTGCTACACCTTC.

J is TRBJ2-1 and V is TRBV6-1; 7 nucleotides line up with TRBD2. The CDR3 runs to 15 residues. V dropped 8 bases and J dropped 6; count of bases not matched to a gene: 13. Germline values: CDR1 MNHNS, CDR2 SASEGT. The CDR3 region is CASGLLAGVCNEQFF. CDR3 nucleotide sequence: TGTGCCAGCGGGCTATTAGCGGGTGTTTGCAATGAGCAGTTCTTC.

The sample holds many counts of this clonotype. The chain recombines TRBV6-4 with TRBJ2-1; a weak D match, TRBD2 (5 bases). V lost 8 bases, J lost 5 bases, and 16 bases lay in between. The CDR3 totals 14 residues. The germline V gene encodes CDR1 MRHNA and CDR2 SNTAGT. The CDR3 loop reads CASGFDGEHNEQFF. CDR3 nucleotide sequence: TGTGCCAGCGGATTTGATGGGGAGCACAATGAGCAGTTCTTC.

As regards this clonotype: This probably arose from a read error, given a far larger clone one base away. The rearrangement joins TRBV6-5 to TRBJ2-1; 10 positions match TRBD2. Germline values: CDR1 MNHEY, CDR2 SVGAGI. This CDR3 spans 16 amino acids. The CDR3 sequence: CSSSKSGLATYNEQFF. Written as DNA, the CDR3 is TGTTCCAGCAGTAAGTCGGGACTAGCGACCTACAATGAGCAGTTCTTC.

Of note for this clonotype: One end of the junction is discordant with germline, which a read error may explain. V and J are TRBV6-4 and TRBJ2-2; the match to TRBD1 covers 8 bases. The CDR3 spans 15 residues. The germline CDR1 and CDR2 sequences are MRHNA and SNTAGT. The CDR3 DNA follows: TGTGCCAGCAGAACCGAGGGGACAGGTACCGGGCAGCTGTTTTTT. Protein: CASRTEGTGTGQLFF.

In its sample, this clonotype was seen many times. The chain links TRBV7-3 to TRBJ2-6, with D possibly being TRBD2 (6 bases). Per germline, CDR1 SGHTA and CDR2 FQGTGA. V lost 0 bases to trimming and J lost 0 bases, with 12 bases between them. CDR3 size: 18 residues. The CDR3, as DNA: TGTGCCAGCAGCTTAACGCTGGGGGGTGGCTCTGGGGCCAACGTCCTGACTTTC. Amino acid sequence: CASSLTLGGGSGANVLTF.

The chain recombines TRBV3-1 with TRBJ2-7; D is unclear. Trimming removed 1 base from V and 3 bases from J, with 13 bases in between. The CDR3 length is 15 residues. CDR1 and CDR2 (germline): LGHDT, YNNKEL (reference sequence). As DNA, the CDR3 is TGTGCCAGCAGCCAAGTAGGCGCGCTCGACTACGAGCAGTACTTC. It is translated as CASSQVGALDYEQYF.

The chain uses TRBV6-2 or TRBV6-3 and TRBJ2-2, with D perhaps TRBD2 (6 bases). Trimming cost V 4 bases and J 6 bases, with 18 bases left between them. The CDR3 extends over 16 amino acids. Germline V gene lookup returns CDR1 MNHEY and CDR2 SVGEGT. CDR3 sequence: CASSFVLVLAAGELFF. The CDR3 DNA sequence: TGTGCCAGCAGTTTTGTCTTGGTACTAGCTGCCGGGGAGCTGTTTTTT.

This clonotype appeared many times. This chain uses TRBV14 with TRBJ1-4; weak D call: TRBD1 (6 bases). Germline CDR1 reads SGHDN; CDR2 reads FVKESK. Trimming stripped 4 bases from V and 3 bases from J, with 12 bases between. The CDR3 is made up of 15 amino acids. The CDR3 DNA is TGTGCCAGCAGCCCCAGGGGCGCCGCTAATGAAAAACTGTTTTTT. It is translated as CASSPRGAANEKLFF.

The chain employs TRBV3-1 and TRBJ2-3; the match to TRBD1 covers 8 bases. CDR3 length equals 15 residues. The J segment lost 0 bases and the V segment lost 4 bases, leaving 3 bases of the junction unmatched. Germline V gene sequence: CDR1 LGHDT, CDR2 YNNKEL (reference sequence). DNA for the CDR3: TGTGCCAGCAGCCGACGGACAGGGAGCACAGATACGCAGTATTTT. Translation: CASSRRTGSTDTQYF.

This clonotype appeared many times. The chain couples TRBV30 to TRBJ2-2; D may be TRBD1 (6 bases). Germline loops: CDR1 GTSNPN, CDR2 SVGIG (reference sequence). V lost 8 bases and J lost 0, with 10 bases in between. The CDR3 loop spans 13 amino acids. CDR3 in DNA: TGTGCCCACAGGGATCCGAACACCGGGGAGCTGTTTTTT. Its translation is CAHRDPNTGELFF.

This clonotype was recorded many times. The chain is built from TRBV20-1 and TRBJ1-6, with D perhaps TRBD1 (6 bases). This CDR3 comprises 15 residues. Trimming cost V 0 bases and J 10 bases, with 16 bases left between them. CDR1 is DFQATT, CDR2 SNEGSKA, per germline (reference sequence). The CDR3 DNA follows: TGCAGTGCTAGAGATTCCCCCGGGGGGCGATCACCCCTCCACTTT. Encoded protein: CSARDSPGGRSPLHF.

With regard to this clonotype: This likely stems from a read error, as it lies one base from a far larger clone. V and J are TRBV6-4 and TRBJ2-3; D not certain. V was clipped by 5 bases and J by 2 bases, with 17 bases between them. The length of the CDR3 is 16 residues. Germline V gene data show CDR1 as MRHNA and CDR2 as SNTAGT. CDR3 amino acids: CASSYRRFSITDTQYF. The CDR3 DNA sequence: TGTGCCAGCAGTTATCGACGGTTTTCTATCACAGATACGCAGTATTTT.

The V gene is TRBV5-1, the J gene TRBJ1-6; 12 bases are shared with TRBD1. Trimming at V came to 2 bases and at J to 9 bases, leaving 12 bases not matched to a gene. CDR1 is SGHRS and CDR2 is YFSETQ in the germline V gene. The CDR3 spans 18 residues. The DNA for the CDR3 is TGCGCCAGCAGCTTTAACTCCCCGGGACAGGGGGCTGTTTCACCCCTCCACTTT. Encoded protein: CASSFNSPGQGAVSPLHF.

This sequence joins TRBV6-2 or TRBV6-3 and TRBJ1-2, with a tentative D call TRBD1 (6 bases). The CDR3 length is 15 residues. V was shortened by 2 bases and J by 2 bases, with 12 bases between the two germline ends. Germline CDR1 and CDR2: MNHEY and SVGEGT. The chain's CDR3 is CASSYSVQGNYGYTF. The CDR3 nucleotides are TGTGCCAGCAGTTACAGCGTGCAGGGGAACTATGGCTACACCTTC.

This clonotype was detected ten times or more. The chain joins TRBV20-1 to TRBJ2-7, with 13 bases fitting TRBD2. The CDR3 consists of 14 residues. CDR1 is DFQATT, CDR2 SNEGSKA, per germline (reference sequence). With V trimmed by 3 bases and J by 4 bases, 3 bases remained unmatched. CDR3: CSARALAGGYEQYF. In DNA, the CDR3 is TGCAGTGCTAGGGCACTAGCGGGAGGGTACGAGCAGTACTTC.

Ten or more counts support this clonotype. The genes are TRBV2 and TRBJ1-6; no clear D. There are 14 residues in the CDR3. CDR1 SNHLY and CDR2 FYNNEI come from the germline V gene. V gave up 5 bases and J gave up 14 bases, with 19 bases separating them. The CDR3: CASSQTPRFRSLHF. The CDR3 nucleotides are TGTGCCAGCAGTCAGACACCTAGATTTAGGTCCCTCCACTTT.

Only a few counts were recorded for this clonotype. A much larger clone differs from this one at a single base, so this may be a read error. This chain joins TRBV10-3 and TRBJ2-7; possibly TRBD2 for D (6 bases). V dropped 7 bases and J dropped 0 bases, with 13 bases sitting between them. The CDR3 has 14 residues. CDR1 is ENHRY and CDR2 is SYGVKD in the germline V gene. The CDR3 reads CAIIGGLTSYEQYF. CDR3 sequence (DNA): TGTGCCATCATTGGGGGACTGACCTCCTACGAGCAGTACTTC.

By share, this clonotype ranks as medium-sized. The chain employs TRBV6-5 and TRBJ2-3; maybe TRBD1 (5 bases). V shed 1 base and J shed 1 base, with 6 bases lying between them. Germline CDR1 is MNHEY and CDR2 is SVGAGI. There are 14 residues in the CDR3. The CDR3 loop is CASSYLGGTDTQYF. For the CDR3, the DNA is TGTGCCAGCAGTTACTTAGGGGGCACAGATACGCAGTATTTT.

Notes on this clonotype: A far larger clone lies a single base away; this is likely a read error. The V and J genes are TRBV6-2 or TRBV6-3 and TRBJ1-6; D is uncertain. Trimming removed 6 bases at V and 4 bases at J, with 10 bases between. Germline CDR1 MNHEY, CDR2 SVGEGT. The CDR3 totals 14 residues. In DNA form, the CDR3 reads TGTGCCAGCAGCGCATGGAGGTATAATTCACCCCTCCACTTT. Its translation: CASSAWRYNSPLHF.

Many counts were recorded for this clonotype. The chain couples TRBV4-2 to TRBJ1-5; D is unresolved. From germline, CDR1 is LGHNA and CDR2 YNFKEQ. This CDR3 is built from 13 residues. Between the trimmed V and J ends, which lost 3 bases and 7 bases, there was a span of 10 bases. The CDR3 nucleotides read TGTGCCAGCAGCCAGACACCTTCGCAGCCCCAGCATTTT. This encodes CASSQTPSQPQHF.

This clonotype occurred many times. The genes are TRBV28 and TRBJ2-3; D uncertain. Germline CDR1 is MDHEN and CDR2 is SYDVKM. The ends were cut back, 6 bases at V and 1 base at J, with 8 bases in the middle. The CDR3 runs to 13 residues. CDR3 in DNA: TGTGCCAGCAGAAACCACGGCACAGATACGCAGTATTTT. This encodes CASRNHGTDTQYF.